This T cell receptor beta chain was observed in a study of cytomegalovirus exposure and HLA in healthy donors. At the time of sampling, donors were nominally healthy, though unrecorded immune exposures were likely. The germline V gene has CDR1 SGDLS and CDR2 YYNGEE. Trimming removed 5 bases from V and 3 bases from J; junction bases left unmatched: 4. The CDR3 is 13 amino acids. PCR used 60 Vbeta primers and 13 Jbeta primers. Data came from immunoSEQ multiplex PCR; TCRdb stores just in-frame clones and leaves some out. The sample includes tens of thousands of clones. Sequencing was performed on PBMCs. This sequence was found in a man aged 45 to 65 in good health and CMV-seropositive. This chain joins TRBV9 and TRBJ1-1; 7 bases fit TRBD1. In nucleotides, the CDR3 is TGTGCCAGCAGGAGACAGGGAGACACTGAAGCTTTCTTT. Translation gives CASRRQGDTEAFF.